One and the same sample provided the 2 T cell receptor beta chains below, sequenced in a study of blood T cells in healthy people across ages. Combining a sample-barcoded 5' primer with a J-beta primer mix, a second PCR ran for about 7 to 12 cycles. TCRdb reanalysed the 5' RACE reads using MiXCR and keeps one entry per CDR3 protein. The data contain 910,000 or so distinct CDR3 sequences, just over 50% of them singletons. Material for sequencing was blood. All receptors come from a woman in her sixties or seventies in good health.

CDR3 bases: TGTGCCAGCAGTTTATGGCCCCTCGGGACTAGCGGGAAGAATCATGAGCAGTTCTTC. Its protein product is CASSLWPLGTSGKNHEQFF. V usage is TRBV12-3 or TRBV12-4 and J usage is TRBJ2-1; the match to TRBD2 covers 13 bases. Unmatched junction bases numbered 15, after V lost 2 bases and J lost 8 bases. The CDR3 extends over 19 amino acids.

V is TRBV21-1 and J is TRBJ1-6. TRBV21-1 is noted as a pseudogene. The CDR3 covers 15 residues. CDR3 sequence: CASSKVGLNDSPLHF. The CDR3 region has the DNA TGTGCCAGCAGCAAAGTAGGGCTTAACGACTCACCCCTCCACTTT.